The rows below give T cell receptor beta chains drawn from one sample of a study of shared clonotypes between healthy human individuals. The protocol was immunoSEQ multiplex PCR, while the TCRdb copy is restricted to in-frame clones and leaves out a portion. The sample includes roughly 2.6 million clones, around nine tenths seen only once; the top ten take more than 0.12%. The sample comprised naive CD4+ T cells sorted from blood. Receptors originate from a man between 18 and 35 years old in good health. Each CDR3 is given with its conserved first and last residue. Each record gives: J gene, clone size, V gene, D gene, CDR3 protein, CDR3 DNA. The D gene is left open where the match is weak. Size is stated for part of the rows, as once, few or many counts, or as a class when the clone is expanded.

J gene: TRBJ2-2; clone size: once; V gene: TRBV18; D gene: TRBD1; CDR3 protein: CASSVFDPGQGSTGELFF; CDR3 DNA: TGTGCCAGCTCGGTCTTCGACCCGGGACAGGGGTCCACCGGGGAGCTGTTTTTT
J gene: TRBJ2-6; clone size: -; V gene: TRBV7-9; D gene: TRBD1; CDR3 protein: CASSFYRGQNGANVLTF; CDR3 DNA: TGTGCCAGCAGCTTTTACAGGGGGCAGAATGGGGCCAACGTCCTGACTTTC
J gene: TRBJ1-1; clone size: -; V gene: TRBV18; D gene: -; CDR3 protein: CASSPPGGSGTEAFF; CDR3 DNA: TGTGCCAGCTCACCACCGGGGGGTTCCGGCACTGAAGCTTTCTTT
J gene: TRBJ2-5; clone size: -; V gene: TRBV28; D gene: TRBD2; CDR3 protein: CASSPSGGPQETQYF; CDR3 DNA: TGTGCCAGCAGTCCTAGCGGGGGGCCCCAAGAGACCCAGTACTTC
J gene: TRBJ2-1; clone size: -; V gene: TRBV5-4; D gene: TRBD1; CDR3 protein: CASSGRDRDYNEQFF; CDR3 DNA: TGTGCCAGCAGCGGCCGGGACAGGGACTACAATGAGCAGTTCTTC
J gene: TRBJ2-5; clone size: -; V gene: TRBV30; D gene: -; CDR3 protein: CAWSAAYQETQYF; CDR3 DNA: TGTGCCTGGAGTGCGGCGTACCAAGAGACCCAGTACTTC
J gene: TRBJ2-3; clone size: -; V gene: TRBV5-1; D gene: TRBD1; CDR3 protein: CASSFGQDPGLDTQYF; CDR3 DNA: TGCGCCAGCAGCTTCGGACAGGACCCTGGACTAGATACGCAGTATTTT
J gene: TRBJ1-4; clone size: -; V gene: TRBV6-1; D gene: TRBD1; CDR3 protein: CASSLQGAKEKLFF; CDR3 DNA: TGTGCCAGCAGCTTACAGGGGGCAAAAGAAAAACTGTTTTTT
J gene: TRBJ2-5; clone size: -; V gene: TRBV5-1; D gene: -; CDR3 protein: CASSLEPGPQETQYF; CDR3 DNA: TGCGCCAGCAGCTTGGAGCCAGGCCCCCAAGAGACCCAGTACTTC
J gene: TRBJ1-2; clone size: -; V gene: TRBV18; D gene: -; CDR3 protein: CASSPPGTDYGYTF; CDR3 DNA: TGTGCCAGCTCACCACCAGGGACGGACTATGGCTACACCTTC
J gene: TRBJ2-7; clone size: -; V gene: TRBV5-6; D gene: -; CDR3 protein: CASSLGQDPYEQYF; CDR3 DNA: TGTGCCAGCAGCTTGGGGCAGGATCCCTACGAGCAGTACTTC
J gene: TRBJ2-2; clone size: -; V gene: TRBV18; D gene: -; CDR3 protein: CASSPQGGSNTGELFF; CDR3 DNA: TGTGCCAGCTCACCACAGGGGGGATCCAACACCGGGGAGCTGTTTTTT
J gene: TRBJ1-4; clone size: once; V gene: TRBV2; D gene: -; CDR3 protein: CASSSSQGTSNEKLFF; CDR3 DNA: TGTGCCAGCAGTTCTTCACAGGGTACTTCTAATGAAAAACTGTTTTTT
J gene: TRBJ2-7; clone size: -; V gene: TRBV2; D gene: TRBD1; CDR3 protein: CASSYLGTGDYYEQYF; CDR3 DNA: TGTGCCAGCAGTTATCTCGGGACAGGGGATTACTACGAGCAGTACTTC
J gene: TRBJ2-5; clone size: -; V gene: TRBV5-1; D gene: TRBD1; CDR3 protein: CASSLGDRESRETQYF; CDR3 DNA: TGCGCCAGCAGCTTGGGCGACAGGGAGTCGCGGGAGACCCAGTACTTC
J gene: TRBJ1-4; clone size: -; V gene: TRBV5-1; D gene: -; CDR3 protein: CASSPDNEKLFF; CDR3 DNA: TGCGCCAGCAGCCCCGATAATGAAAAACTGTTTTTT
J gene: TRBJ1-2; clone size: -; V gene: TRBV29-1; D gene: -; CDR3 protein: CSAHRAADYGYTF; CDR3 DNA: TGCAGCGCGCACAGGGCGGCGGACTATGGCTACACCTTC
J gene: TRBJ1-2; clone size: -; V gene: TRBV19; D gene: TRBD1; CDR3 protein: CASRPGQGLDYGYTF; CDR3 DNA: TGTGCCAGTAGGCCGGGACAGGGGTTGGACTATGGCTACACCTTC
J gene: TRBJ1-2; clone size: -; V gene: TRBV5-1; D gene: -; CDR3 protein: CASSLPRGQHDGYTF; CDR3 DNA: TGCGCCAGCAGTTTACCCCGAGGACAGCACGATGGCTACACCTTC
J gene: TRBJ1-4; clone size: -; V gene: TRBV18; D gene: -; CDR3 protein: CASSPLDRTSEKLFF; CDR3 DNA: TGTGCCAGCTCACCCCTCGACAGGACCTCTGAAAAACTGTTTTTT
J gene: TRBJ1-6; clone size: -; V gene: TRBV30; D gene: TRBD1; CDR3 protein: CALDRGSGYNSPLHF; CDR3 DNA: TGTGCCTTGGACAGGGGAAGCGGATATAATTCACCCCTCCACTTT
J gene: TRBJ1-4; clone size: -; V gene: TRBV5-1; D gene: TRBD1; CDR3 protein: CASSSDTGGATNEKLFF; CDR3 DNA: TGCGCCAGCAGCTCGGATACAGGGGGCGCAACTAATGAAAAACTGTTTTTT
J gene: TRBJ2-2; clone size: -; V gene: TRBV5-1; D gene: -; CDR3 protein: CASSFRGSTGELFF; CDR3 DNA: TGCGCCAGCAGCTTTAGGGGGAGTACCGGGGAGCTGTTTTTT
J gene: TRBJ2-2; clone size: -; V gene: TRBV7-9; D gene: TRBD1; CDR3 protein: CASSLGQTNTGELFF; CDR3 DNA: TGTGCCAGCAGCTTGGGACAGACAAACACCGGGGAGCTGTTTTTT
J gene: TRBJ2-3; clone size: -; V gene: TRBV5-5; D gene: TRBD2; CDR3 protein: CASSSYSAGGADTQYF; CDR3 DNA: TGTGCCAGCAGCTCCTACTCCGCGGGGGGCGCAGATACGCAGTATTTT
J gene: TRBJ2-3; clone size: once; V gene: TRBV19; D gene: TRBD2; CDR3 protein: CASSKRAGGTDTQYF; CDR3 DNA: TGTGCCAGTAGTAAGAGGGCGGGGGGCACAGATACGCAGTATTTT
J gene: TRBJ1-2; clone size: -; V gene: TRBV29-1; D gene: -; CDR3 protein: CSVEDLGGNYGYTF; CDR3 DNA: TGCAGCGTTGAAGATTTGGGGGGGAACTATGGCTACACCTTC
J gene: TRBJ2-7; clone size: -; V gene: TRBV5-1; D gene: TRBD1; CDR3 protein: CASSRGGTGASYEQYF; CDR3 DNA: TGCGCCAGCAGCCGGGGCGGGACAGGGGCCTCCTACGAGCAGTACTTC
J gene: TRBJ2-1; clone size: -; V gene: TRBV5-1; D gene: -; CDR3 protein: CASSFSGPPGDEQFF; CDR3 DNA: TGCGCCAGCAGCTTCTCCGGGCCTCCGGGCGATGAGCAGTTCTTC
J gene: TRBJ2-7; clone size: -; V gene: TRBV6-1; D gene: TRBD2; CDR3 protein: CAGTSGTEVSEQYF; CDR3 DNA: TGTGCTGGGACTAGCGGGACAGAGGTTTCTGAGCAGTACTTC
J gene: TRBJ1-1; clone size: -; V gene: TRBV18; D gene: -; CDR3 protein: CASSPQAGTEAFF; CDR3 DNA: TGTGCCAGCTCACCACAGGCGGGCACTGAAGCTTTCTTT
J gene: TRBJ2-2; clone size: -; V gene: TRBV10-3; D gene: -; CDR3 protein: CAISDGQSINTGELFF; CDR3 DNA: TGTGCCATCAGTGACGGACAGTCGATTAACACCGGGGAGCTGTTTTTT
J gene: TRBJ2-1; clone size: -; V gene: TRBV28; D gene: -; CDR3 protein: CASSSATISGDEQFF; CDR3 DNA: TGTGCCAGCAGTTCAGCGACTATCTCGGGAGATGAGCAGTTCTTC
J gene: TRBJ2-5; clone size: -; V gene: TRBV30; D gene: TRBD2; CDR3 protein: CAWSPIIGGAGETQYF; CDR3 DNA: TGTGCCTGGAGCCCCATCATCGGGGGGGCGGGGGAGACCCAGTACTTC
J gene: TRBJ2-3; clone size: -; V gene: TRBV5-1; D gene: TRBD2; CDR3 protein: CASSFGWTSGMDTQYF; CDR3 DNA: TGCGCCAGCAGCTTCGGCTGGACTAGCGGGATGGATACGCAGTATTTT
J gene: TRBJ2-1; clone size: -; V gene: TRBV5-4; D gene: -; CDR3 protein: CASSQPAGNEQFF; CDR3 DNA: TGTGCCAGCAGCCAACCGGCCGGCAATGAGCAGTTCTTC
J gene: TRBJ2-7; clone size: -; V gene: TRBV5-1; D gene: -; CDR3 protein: CASSLGATGASYEQYF; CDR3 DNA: TGCGCCAGCAGCTTGGGCGCAACAGGTGCCTCCTACGAGCAGTACTTC
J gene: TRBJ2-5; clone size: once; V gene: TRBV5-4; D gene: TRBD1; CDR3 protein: CASSTGTAQETQYF; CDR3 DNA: TGTGCCAGCAGCACCGGGACAGCCCAAGAGACCCAGTACTTC
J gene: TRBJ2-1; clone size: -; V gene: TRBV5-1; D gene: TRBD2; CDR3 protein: CASSLDSGSSYNEQFF; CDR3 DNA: TGCGCCAGCAGCTTGGACAGCGGGAGCTCCTACAATGAGCAGTTCTTC
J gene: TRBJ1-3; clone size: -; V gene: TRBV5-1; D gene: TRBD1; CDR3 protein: CASSLGQGASGNTIYF; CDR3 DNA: TGCGCCAGCAGCTTGGGACAGGGGGCCTCTGGAAACACCATATATTTT
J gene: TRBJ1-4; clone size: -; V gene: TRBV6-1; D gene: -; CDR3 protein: CASSDKTTNEKLFF; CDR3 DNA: TGTGCCAGCAGTGACAAGACAACTAATGAAAAACTGTTTTTT
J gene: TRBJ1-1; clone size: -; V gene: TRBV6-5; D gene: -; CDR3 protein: CASSSAGASEAEAFF; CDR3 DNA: TGTGCCAGCAGTTCGGCAGGGGCTAGTGAGGCTGAAGCTTTCTTT